This entry lists 26 T cell receptor beta chains sequenced from one sample in a study of cytomegalovirus exposure and HLA in healthy donors. 60 Vbeta and 13 Jbeta primers were used in PCR. This table comes from immunoSEQ multiplex PCR, and its TCRdb copy is limited to in-frame clones, with some not included. The table has about 94,000 clones, around 8% seen once. The source material was PBMCs. The source of these receptors is a man in his fifties in good health and CMV-seronegative.

In this sample, this clone turned up a few times. This chain links TRBV7-2 with TRBJ2-3; no reliable D call. Trimming cost V 5 bases and J 2 bases, with 14 bases left between them. This CDR3 comprises 15 residues. CDR1 and CDR2 (germline): SGHTA, FQGNSA. The CDR3 is CASSIHARHTDTQYF. Here the CDR3 DNA reads TGTGCCAGCAGCATACACGCGCGGCACACAGATACGCAGTATTTT.

The chain combines TRBV5-1 with TRBJ2-3; 10 bases agree with TRBD2. The CDR3 sequence is 16 residues long. V shed 2 bases and J 0 bases; nucleotides not matched to a gene: 3. Germline loops: CDR1 SGHRS, CDR2 YFSETQ. This CDR3 is CASSFIAGGSTDTQYF. Written as DNA, the CDR3 is TGCGCCAGCAGCTTCATAGCGGGGGGAAGCACAGATACGCAGTATTTT.

The V call is TRBV5-4, the J call TRBJ2-2; TRBD1 might be the D (6 bases). This CDR3 has 15 amino acids. V shed 0 bases and J shed 2 bases, with 8 bases lying between them. Germline V lookup: CDR1 SGHNT, CDR2 YYREEE (reference sequence). The CDR3 here is CASSLGTANTGELFF. The CDR3 region has the DNA TGTGCCAGCAGCTTGGGGACAGCAAACACCGGGGAGCTGTTTTTT.

This clone was counted between two and nine times. The rearrangement uses TRBV6-5 and TRBJ2-7; D is ambiguous. Trimming took off 0 bases at V and 0 bases at J, with 6 bases between the two ends. This CDR3 region has 14 residues. The germline CDR1 and CDR2 sequences are MNHEY and SVGAGI. The CDR3: CASSYSSSSYEQYF. The CDR3 DNA follows: TGTGCCAGCAGTTACTCGAGTTCCTCCTACGAGCAGTACTTC.

V gene TRBV6-4 combines with J gene TRBJ2-3; the match to TRBD2 covers 12 bases. This CDR3 is built from 15 residues. The germline V gene has CDR1 MRHNA and CDR2 SNTAGT. V lost 2 bases, J lost 8 bases, and 5 bases stayed unmatched. In DNA, the CDR3 is TGTGCCAGCAGTGACGAACTAGCGGGAGGAAGTACGCAGTATTTT. Amino acid sequence: CASSDELAGGSTQYF.

This clone has a count of ten or more. The V call is TRBV28, the J call TRBJ2-1, with D unresolved. Trimming removed 5 bases at V and 8 bases at J, with 10 bases between. Germline V gives CDR1 MDHEN, CDR2 SYDVKM. The CDR3 runs to 12 residues. As DNA, the CDR3 is TGTGCCAGCAGTCCCCGGTTCTATGAGCAGTTCTTC. Protein sequence: CASSPRFYEQFF.

In its sample, this clone was seen a few times. V is TRBV4-1 and J is TRBJ1-6; unclear D gene. Germline-derived CDR1 and CDR2 are MGHRA and YSYEKL. This CDR3 has 15 residues. Trimming shortened V by 0 bases and J by 7 bases, and 10 bases separated the two germline ends. CDR3 DNA: TGCGCCAGCAGCCAAGAGGTCGGGATGAATTCACCCCTCCACTTT. Residues: CASSQEVGMNSPLHF.

The CDR3 region has the DNA TGTGCCAGTAGTCCGGGACTACTGGGTAATGAGCAGTTCTTC. Protein product: CASSPGLLGNEQFF. The chain links TRBV19 to TRBJ2-1, with 7 bases identical to TRBD2. Trimming took 5 bases from V and 7 from J; bases not matched to a gene: 8. The CDR3 consists of 14 residues. Germline V CDR1 and CDR2: LNHDA, SQIVND (reference sequence).

This clone has more than one count but fewer than ten. The V gene is TRBV5-1, the J gene TRBJ2-1, with 8 bases aligning to TRBD2. The V and J ends lost 2 bases and 0 bases, in that order; junction bases with no gene match: 4. Germline loops: CDR1 SGHRS, CDR2 YFSETQ. This CDR3 spans 16 amino acids. The CDR3 DNA reads as TGCGCCAGCAGCTTAGGTAGCGGGGTCTCCTACAATGAGCAGTTCTTC. This sequence encodes CASSLGSGVSYNEQFF.

Only a few counts were recorded for this clone. CDR3 sequence (DNA): TGTGCCAGCAGCGAAAGCGCGGGCCAAGCCTACGAGCAGTACTTC. It is translated as CASSESAGQAYEQYF. The rearrangement uses TRBV11-3 and TRBJ2-7; possible D gene TRBD2, 5 bases. The V end was cut by 5 bases, the J end by 2 bases, with 16 bases between. The CDR3 has 15 amino acids. Germline CDR1 is SGHNT and CDR2 is YENEEA.

V is TRBV6-5 and J is TRBJ2-2; no clear D. Germline CDR1 is MNHEY and CDR2 is SVGAGI. Trimming shortened V by 6 bases and J by 2 bases, and 7 bases separated the two germline ends. The CDR3 runs 13 residues. This CDR3 reads CASSLYNTGELFF. The DNA of the CDR3 is TGTGCCAGCAGCCTATATAACACCGGGGAGCTGTTTTTT.

This clone was counted a few times. The chain carries TRBV6-6 and TRBJ1-3, with no clear D. With 3 bases removed from V and 4 bases from J, the gap between germline ends came to 7 bases. This CDR3 contains 13 residues. CDR1 and CDR2 (germline): MNHNY, SVGAGI (reference sequence). The CDR3 bases are TGTGCCAGCAGTTATCTACAGGGAAACACCATATATTTT. Translating gives CASSYLQGNTIYF.

This clone was observed a handful of times. The chain has TRBV19 and TRBJ2-3; D is unclear. This CDR3 is 17 amino acids long. Germline assignment: CDR1 LNHDA and CDR2 SQIVND (reference sequence). Trimming cost V 5 bases and J 6 bases, with 24 bases left between them. The CDR3 nucleotides read TGTGCCAGTAGTTCACCCCCGGCAGGAACGATCGTGGATACGCAGTATTTT. It translates to CASSSPPAGTIVDTQYF. The whole variable domain, remainder taken from reference TRBV19 and TRBJ2-3, is DGGITQSPKYLFRKEGQNVTLSCEQNLNHDAMYWYRQDPGQGLRLIYYSQIVNDFQKGDIAEGYSVSREKKESFPLTVTSAQKNPTAFYLCASSSPPAGTIVDTQYFGPGTRLTVL.

The table lists this clone with a few counts. The rearrangement uses TRBV5-6 and TRBJ1-6, with a tentative D call TRBD1 (6 bases). Trimming removed 4 bases at V and 0 bases at J, with 11 bases between. The CDR3 runs 16 residues. CDR1 and CDR2 (germline): SGHDT, YYEEEE. The CDR3 region has the DNA TGTGCCAGCAGCAGGGACATGAGCTCCTATAATTCACCCCTCCACTTT. Translation gives CASSRDMSSYNSPLHF.

The rearrangement uses TRBV19 and TRBJ2-7; 9 bases align to TRBD2. The J segment lost 5 bases and the V segment lost 0 bases, leaving 11 bases of the junction unmatched. This CDR3 comprises 17 residues. Germline V gene lookup returns CDR1 LNHDA and CDR2 SQIVND (reference sequence). CDR3 in amino acids: CASSIDGGRVIKDEQYF. DNA for the CDR3: TGTGCCAGTAGTATAGACGGCGGGAGGGTAATAAAGGACGAGCAGTACTTC.

This clone has more than one count but fewer than ten. The DNA for the CDR3 is TGCGCCAGCAGCGAACGACACTCTGGGGCCAACGTCCTGACTTTC. Encoded protein: CASSERHSGANVLTF. The chain uses TRBV5-1 and TRBJ2-6; D is undetermined. The length of the CDR3 is 15 residues. V dropped 4 bases and J dropped 0 bases, with 8 bases sitting between them. In germline, CDR1 is SGHRS, CDR2 YFSETQ.

This clone has only a few counts. The chain employs TRBV29-1 and TRBJ2-2; TRBD1 is a possible D gene (6 bases). Germline V gives CDR1 SQVTM, CDR2 ANQGSEA. This CDR3 is built from 13 residues. V lost 7 bases to trimming and J lost 5 bases, with 14 bases between them. The CDR3 region is CSGHRVDTGELFF. CDR3 nucleotide sequence: TGCAGCGGCCACAGGGTGGATACCGGGGAGCTGTTTTTT.

This clone was recorded a few times. In nucleotides, the CDR3 is TGTGCCAGCAGTTTAGGACACCTTAGCAATCAGCCCCAGCATTTT. Protein sequence: CASSLGHLSNQPQHF. This rearrangement joins TRBV27 to TRBJ1-5; TRBD1 might be the D (5 bases). CDR3 length: 15 amino acids. Trimming stripped 2 bases from V and 0 bases from J, with 8 bases between. Germline V gene sequence: CDR1 MNHEY, CDR2 SMNVEV (reference sequence).

The genes are TRBV18 and TRBJ1-2; 8 nucleotides line up with TRBD1. The germline gives CDR1 KGHSH, CDR2 LQKENI. The CDR3 sequence is 15 residues long. V was pared by 4 bases and J by 2 bases, with 6 bases of the junction left unmatched. The CDR3 spells CASSLKQGENYGYTF. The CDR3 DNA follows: TGTGCCAGCTCACTCAAACAGGGGGAGAACTATGGCTACACCTTC.

A few counts support this clone. The chain employs TRBV28 and TRBJ1-3, with D perhaps TRBD1 (5 bases). Between the trimmed V and J ends, which lost 5 bases and 2 bases, there was a span of 10 bases. Germline V gives CDR1 MDHEN, CDR2 SYDVKM. The CDR3 is made up of 14 amino acids. The CDR3 bases are TGTGCCAGCAGTACTCAGGGTGCTGGAAACACCATATATTTT. Translating it yields CASSTQGAGNTIYF.

The rearrangement joins TRBV6-5 to TRBJ2-3; a possible D gene is TRBD2 (5 bases). The CDR3 sequence is 15 residues long. Germline assignment: CDR1 MNHEY and CDR2 SVGAGI. V lost 5 bases and J 2 bases, leaving 14 bases between the germline ends. The CDR3, as DNA: TGTGCCAGCAGTCAGCCGGGATCCAACACAGATACGCAGTATTTT. Its protein product is CASSQPGSNTDTQYF.

The rearrangement joins TRBV29-1 to TRBJ2-7; 8 bases are a match to TRBD2. V dropped 4 bases and J dropped 5; count of bases not matched to a gene: 4. Germline lookup yields CDR1 SQVTM and CDR2 ANQGSEA. The CDR3 contains 12 residues. Here the CDR3 DNA reads TGCAGCGTTGTAGCGGGGCCTGACGAGCAGTACTTC. Its translation: CSVVAGPDEQYF.

A few counts support this clone. At one boundary the junction diverges from the germline segment, which might be a read error. V gene TRBV27 combines with J gene TRBJ2-3; no firm D call. The length of the CDR3 is 13 residues. Germline CDR1 MNHEY, CDR2 SMNVEV (reference sequence). CDR3 protein: CASRFFSSDTQYF. The CDR3 bases are TGTGCCAGCCGTTTTTTTAGTTCCGATACGCAGTATTTT.

V is TRBV6-5 and J is TRBJ2-7; 8 nucleotides line up with TRBD1. Germline CDR1 is MNHEY and CDR2 is SVGAGI. V was pared by 5 bases and J by 6 bases, with 12 bases of the junction left unmatched. This CDR3 comprises 15 residues. The CDR3 loop reads CASSQRTGWKREQYF. The CDR3 DNA is TGTGCCAGCAGTCAAAGGACAGGGTGGAAGCGCGAGCAGTACTTC.

This clone showed up just a few times. Other DNA sequences within the sample encode an identical CDR3. The chain carries TRBV10-1 and TRBJ1-4, with a tentative D call TRBD1 (6 bases). The CDR3 length is 13 residues. CDR1 is WNHNN, CDR2 SYGVQD, per germline (reference sequence). Between the trimmed V and J ends, which lost 9 bases and 1 base, there was a span of 9 bases. This CDR3 is CAREQGTNEKLFF. Here the CDR3 DNA reads TGCGCCAGAGAACAGGGAACTAATGAAAAACTGTTTTTT.

The chain links TRBV28 to TRBJ2-4, with TRBD2 identical over 11 bases. V trimming: 5 bases; J trimming: 1 base; junction bases outside the gene matches: 10. The CDR3 contains 18 residues. CDR1 is MDHEN, CDR2 SYDVKM, per germline. CDR3 amino acids: CASSLTGTSGAAKNIQYF. The CDR3 coding sequence is TGTGCCAGCAGTCTGACCGGGACTAGCGGAGCGGCCAAAAACATTCAGTACTTC.